What follows are 5 T cell receptor beta chains derived from one specimen sequenced in a study of cytotoxic CD8 clonotypes in ibrutinib-treated CLL. Some clones are missing from TCRdb's copy, which holds only in-frame ones; the method was immunoSEQ multiplex PCR. The sample gives 300,000 to 400,000 clones, over 60% of which show up once; around 6.5% is in the top ten. Material: PBMCs, obtained after 36 months of ibrutinib treatment. The receptors were gathered from a human donor with chronic lymphocytic leukemia.

The chain couples TRBV7-3 to TRBJ2-3; D possibly corresponds to TRBD1 (5 bases). The CDR3 extends over 14 amino acids. Germline values: CDR1 SGHTA, CDR2 FQGTGA. V was pared by 1 base and J by 1 base, with 6 bases between. CDR3 DNA: TGTGCCAGCAGCTTAATAGGGGGCACAGATACGCAGTATTTT. Amino acids: CASSLIGGTDTQYF.

The chain carries TRBV9 and TRBJ1-1; TRBD1 is a possible D gene (6 bases). V was cut by 3 bases and J by 8 bases, with 8 bases left in between. Germline-derived CDR1 and CDR2 are SGDLS and YYNGEE. This CDR3 contains 11 residues. CDR3 protein: CASSAGQEAFF. For the CDR3, the DNA is TGTGCCAGCAGCGCTGGACAGGAAGCTTTCTTT.

As DNA, the CDR3 is TGTGCCAGCAGTAAACAGGGGACGAGCAATCAGCCCCAGCATTTT. Amino acid sequence: CASSKQGTSNQPQHF. This chain links TRBV6-1 with TRBJ1-5, with TRBD1 identical over 7 bases. Germline V lookup: CDR1 MNHNS, CDR2 SASEGT. Losses at the gene ends were 5 bases for V and 1 base for J; bases not matched to a gene: 5. CDR3 size: 15 residues.

The CDR3 DNA follows: TGTGCCAGCTCACGGAAAACCGGGACTACGGCCTACGAGCAGTACTTC. Protein sequence: CASSRKTGTTAYEQYF. The chain employs TRBV18 and TRBJ2-7, with 7 bases identical to TRBD2. J was trimmed by 2 bases and V by 4 bases; bases with no gene match: 11. The CDR3 extends over 16 amino acids. CDR1 KGHSH and CDR2 LQKENI come from the germline V gene.

This clone has a single count. The J gene is TRBJ2-3, the V gene TRBV9; D remains ambiguous. The germline V gene encodes CDR1 SGDLS and CDR2 YYNGEE. V lost 0 bases, J lost 0 bases, and 17 bases lay in between. This CDR3 is built from 18 residues. The CDR3 DNA sequence: TGTGCCAGCAGCGTAGTCGAGTCCTTCGGAGCTAGCACAGATACGCAGTATTTT. Translated: CASSVVESFGASTDTQYF.